This T cell receptor beta chain was sequenced during a study of shared clonotypes between healthy human individuals. It was around 220 ng DNA, around 32,000 T cell genomes, that sorted-subset replicate PCRs used. In the authors' workflow: ImmunoSEQ supplied junction-only sequences lacking quality scores, so filtering was different. Some clones are missing from TCRdb's copy, which holds only in-frame ones; the method was immunoSEQ multiplex PCR. The DNA gave D and trimming, while V, J and clone size come from that table. This table has around 2.1 million clones, around 95% appearing once. The table lists this clone with a few counts. What it binds is unknown. Within the sample, other DNA sequences also encode this same CDR3. Study results and caveats: Shared clonotypes across all four donors exceeded non-shared ones in generation probability.

CDR3 size: 12 residues. V lost 0 bases to trimming and J lost 4 bases, with 2 bases between them. The germline gives CDR1 SGHRS, CDR2 YFSETQ. The V and J genes are TRBV5-1 and TRBJ1-3, with D uncertain. The sample comprised naive CD4+ T cells sorted from blood. Documented subset: CD45RA+ positively selected. The clonotype comes from a young man in good health. The CDR3 protein is CASSLEGNTIYF. The DNA for the CDR3 is TGCGCCAGCAGCTTGGAAGGAAACACCATATATTTT.